This T cell receptor beta chain was observed in a study of blood T cell repertoires in COVID-19. Here immunoSEQ multiplex PCR was the method, and the copy in TCRdb shows in-frame clones only, minus some. The sample includes a few hundred thousand clones, just over 85% seen only once; the top ten take approximately 1.6%. With V trimmed by 7 bases and J by 5 bases, 6 bases remained unmatched. Germline values: CDR1 SNHLY, CDR2 FYNNEI. This CDR3 is built from 13 residues. This receptor was taken from a man in his forties who had recovered from COVID-19. Sample: PBMCs or T cells enriched from blood (not recorded which). The chain couples TRBV2 to TRBJ1-1, with TRBD1 matching 8 bases. The CDR3 loop is CASTTGGGTEAFF. The DNA of the CDR3 is TGTGCCAGCACCACAGGGGGTGGAACTGAAGCTTTCTTT.